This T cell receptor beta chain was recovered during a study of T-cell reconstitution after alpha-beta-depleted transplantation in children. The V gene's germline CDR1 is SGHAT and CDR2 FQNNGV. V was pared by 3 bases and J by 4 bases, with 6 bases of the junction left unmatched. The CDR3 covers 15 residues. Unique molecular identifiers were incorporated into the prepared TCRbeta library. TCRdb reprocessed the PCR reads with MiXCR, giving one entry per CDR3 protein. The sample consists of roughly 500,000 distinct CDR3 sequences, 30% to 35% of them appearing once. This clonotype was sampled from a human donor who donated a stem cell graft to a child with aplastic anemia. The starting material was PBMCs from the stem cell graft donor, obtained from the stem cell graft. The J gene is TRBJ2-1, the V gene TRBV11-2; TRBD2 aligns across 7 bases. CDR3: CASSFLAAPYNEQFF. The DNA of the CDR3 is TGTGCCAGCAGCTTTCTAGCGGCCCCATACAATGAGCAGTTCTTC.